This TCR beta chain is from a study of T-cell reconstitution after alpha-beta-depleted transplantation in children. Study-wide points: Recipient T cells and thymic progenitors that survived were the source of the high TCRbeta diversity seen at day 60 in some patients. After one year, T-cell counts and TCRbeta diversity mostly came from new T cells. About two months after transplant, alpha-beta T cells reportedly came from several hundred expanded graft clones.

The CDR3 length is 14 residues. V dropped 5 bases and J dropped 8 bases, with 16 bases sitting between them. Germline CDR1 is MNHEY and CDR2 is SVGEGT. Comment on this clonotype: Antigen unknown.

The library targeted TCRbeta and was prepared with unique molecular identifiers. TCRdb reprocessed the PCR reads with MiXCR, giving one entry per CDR3 protein. Among 150,000 to 250,000 distinct CDR3 sequences listed, around 5.9% were seen once. This TCR came from a girl in the first two years of life with combined immunodeficiency, due to receive a stem cell transplant. The chain couples TRBV6-2 or TRBV6-3 to TRBJ2-1; D might be TRBD2 (5 bases). The material sequenced was PBMCs, taken before TCRalphabeta/CD19-depleted stem cell transplant. DNA of the CDR3: TGTGCCAGCAGTCGACCACGGTCGCGGGATGAGCAGTTCTTC. It yields the protein CASSRPRSRDEQFF.